Below are 5 T cell receptor beta chains sequenced from a single sample in a study of blood T cells in healthy people across ages. Using a J-beta primer mix together with a sample-barcoded 5' primer, a second PCR was run for roughly 6 to 11 cycles. TCRdb re-called the 5' RACE reads with MiXCR, one entry per CDR3 protein. Here the sample spans roughly 800,000 distinct CDR3 sequences, roughly 25% being singletons. The same data also contributed to another study, on T cells of mothers and their children.

The sample was blood. The origin of the receptors is a boy younger than 18 in good health.

In DNA, the CDR3 is TGTGCCAGCAGTTATTTGATAGCCGGAAGGAATGAGCAGTTCTTC. It specifies CASSYLIAGRNEQFF. The J gene is TRBJ2-1, the V gene TRBV6-2 or TRBV6-3, with D unresolved. V was shortened by 3 bases and J by 7 bases, with 16 bases between the two germline ends. Germline V gene sequence: CDR1 MNHEY, CDR2 SVGEGT. The CDR3 consists of 15 residues.

The chain uses TRBV7-2 and TRBJ2-5; possibly TRBD2 for D (6 bases). The DNA end lines up better with TRBJ2-1; the J call may be wrong. The length of the CDR3 is 16 residues. The germline V gene encodes CDR1 SGHTA and CDR2 FQGNSA. CDR3 DNA sequence: TGTGCCAGCAGCTTAAACCTGAGGGGCGGGGCCTATGAGCAGTTCTTC. This sequence encodes CASSLNLRGGAYEQFF.

The rearrangement uses TRBV15 and TRBJ2-5; D remains ambiguous. The J call may be in error: the DNA end matches TRBJ2-7 better. The CDR3 covers 15 residues. Germline V lookup: CDR1 LNHNV, CDR2 YYDKDF (reference sequence). In DNA, the CDR3 is TGTGCCACCAGCGCGGAAAAATCCTACTTTCACGAGCAGTACTTC. Residues: CATSAEKSYFHEQYF.

This clonotype has more than one count but fewer than ten. The chain links TRBV28 to TRBJ2-2; D gene unclear. Germline CDR1 reads MDHEN; CDR2 reads SYDVKM. CDR3 length: 16 residues. Trimming shortened V by 1 base and J by 2 bases, and 11 bases separated the two germline ends. CDR3 bases: TGTGCCAGCAGTTTATATGGCAGGACCAACACCGGGGAGCTGTTTTTT. This encodes CASSLYGRTNTGELFF.

The genes are TRBV29-1 and TRBJ2-1, with 10 nucleotides matching TRBD2. V dropped 4 bases and J dropped 1; count of bases not matched to a gene: 4. Germline lookup yields CDR1 SQVTM and CDR2 ANQGSEA. The CDR3 consists of 15 residues. The CDR3 spells CSVATSGNSYNEQFF. The CDR3 region has the DNA TGCAGCGTTGCTACTAGCGGGAATTCCTACAATGAGCAGTTCTTC.